The sequence of this T cell receptor (beta chain) was determined in a study of breast tumors, draining lymph nodes, adjacent tissues. Findings of the study overall: Data only fit, rather than demonstrated, lymph node origin of most tumor T cells. Findings are consistent with lymph node origin and intratumoral expansion of most tumor T cells. Tumor TCR diversity was below lymph nodes but above nontumor tissue.

Samples came from axillary lymph nodes draining the breast cancer. The CDR3 runs to 15 residues. The germline V and J ends were trimmed by 7 bases and 5 bases, with 20 bases remaining between them. Germline CDR1 reads LNHDA; CDR2 reads SQIVND (reference sequence). One entry per CDR3 protein results from TCRdb running MiXCR on the multiplex PCR reads. The sample lists approximately 130,000 distinct CDR3 sequences, around 22% occurring once. In this sample, this clonotype turned up many times. What it binds is unknown. Sequenced input: axillary lymph node tissue. This sequence joins TRBV19 and TRBJ2-5, with D perhaps being TRBD1 or TRBD2 (5 bases each). The receptor's source is a female donor with breast cancer. Some clones in this sample may be carry-over from other donors' samples. The CDR3 loop reads CASNPRQGRGETQYF. The CDR3 DNA sequence: TGTGCCAGTAACCCGAGGCAGGGACGAGGGGAGACCCAGTACTTC.